The following is a T cell receptor (beta chain) sequence with its context. The antigen is unknown. Each CDR3 protein gets one entry after TCRdb re-called the reads with MiXCR. The sample shows approximately 260,000 distinct CDR3 sequences, 15% to 20% of them seen only once. The V segment lost 0 bases and the J segment 3 bases; nucleotides outside the gene matches: 7. The CDR3 is 16 amino acids. Germline CDR1 and CDR2: MRHNA and SNTAGT. The data belong to a study of T cell repertoires in cytomegalovirus infection. Study-wide context: It was the public TCR beta signatures that indicated both CMV infection and matching HLA type. Findings and limits, study-wide: Identification of carriers of CMV plus the relevant HLA was performed using cumulative public TCR beta family frequency. In two of eight donors, the top clonotype was HLA-C-restricted CMV-specific.

The receptor was isolated from a human donor in good health (CMV status not recorded). Some clones in this sample may be carry-over from other donors' samples. This chain uses TRBV6-4 with TRBJ1-1; 7 bases are shared with TRBD1. The sequenced material came from CD8+ T cells from PBMCs. CDR3: CASSDSWDSDYTEAFF. CDR3 DNA sequence: TGTGCCAGCAGTGACTCGTGGGACAGTGATTACACTGAAGCTTTCTTT.